These 10 T cell receptor beta chains came from one sample sequenced in a study of T cell responses to AZD1222 COVID-19 vaccine. Some clones are missing from TCRdb's copy, which holds only in-frame ones; the method was immunoSEQ multiplex PCR. Of roughly 140,000 clones in the sample, under 90% were seen once. The source was peripheral blood, collected 28 days after the second AZD1222 dose. These receptors originate from an adult who received the AZD1222 COVID-19 vaccine.

This rearrangement joins TRBV28 to TRBJ1-6, with 7 bases fitting TRBD1. Trimming took 6 bases from V and 7 from J; bases not matched to a gene: 3. Germline CDR1 is MDHEN and CDR2 is SYDVKM. The CDR3 has 13 amino acids. The CDR3 DNA follows: TGTGCCAGCAGCCCAGGGGGGAATTCACCCCTCCACTTT. Encoded protein: CASSPGGNSPLHF.

The chain joins TRBV11-1 to TRBJ2-1, with TRBD2 identical over 7 bases. Germline CDR1 is SGHAT and CDR2 is FQDESV (reference sequence). The V gene end was trimmed by 4 bases and the J gene end by 8 bases; junction bases not matched to a gene: 8. This CDR3 contains 14 residues. The CDR3 sequence is CASSWQTSFDEQFF. The CDR3 coding sequence is TGTGCCAGCAGCTGGCAGACTAGCTTCGATGAGCAGTTCTTC.

This sequence joins TRBV24-1 and TRBJ2-7; D could derive from TRBD1 or TRBD2 (5 bases each). CDR3 size: 11 residues. Trimming took off 5 bases at V and 4 bases at J, with 5 bases between the two ends. The germline V gene has CDR1 KGHDR and CDR2 SFDVKD. In DNA form, the CDR3 reads TGTGCCACCAGTGGGGGGTACGAGCAGTACTTC. This gives the protein CATSGGYEQYF.

The chain recombines TRBV30 with TRBJ1-5, with TRBD1 matching over 7 bases. Germline CDR1 is GTSNPN and CDR2 is SVGIG (reference sequence). V was pared by 4 bases and J by 4 bases, with 10 bases of the junction left unmatched. The CDR3 is 15 residues long. The CDR3 nucleotides are TGTGCCTGGAAATCAAGGGGACAGCTGAATCAGCCCCAGCATTTT. Amino acids: CAWKSRGQLNQPQHF.

The chain uses TRBV7-6 and TRBJ2-1; D is tentatively TRBD1 or TRBD2 (6 bases each). Trimming pared 1 base from V and 8 bases from J, leaving 21 bases between. Germline loops: CDR1 SGHVS, CDR2 FNYEAQ. This CDR3 region has 17 residues. The CDR3 DNA reads TGTGCCAGCAGCTTAGGGGGGGCCGGGACCCCTTTTGATGAGCAGTTCTTC. It specifies CASSLGGAGTPFDEQFF.

The J gene is TRBJ2-3, the V gene TRBV20-1, with D uncertain. The length of the CDR3 is 14 residues. V dropped 3 bases and J dropped 2 bases, with 12 bases sitting between them. Looked up from germline, CDR1 is DFQATT and CDR2 is SNEGSKA (reference sequence). CDR3 bases: TGCAGTGCTAGTTCCGGAGTCGCCACAGATACGCAGTATTTT. Amino acids: CSASSGVATDTQYF.

This chain links TRBV6-5 with TRBJ1-2; D remains unclear. Per the germline V gene, CDR1 is MNHEY and CDR2 is SVGAGI. The CDR3 consists of 15 residues. Trimming took off 1 base at V and 0 bases at J, with 9 bases between the two ends. CDR3 residues: CASSYYGGANYGYTF. The CDR3 coding sequence is TGTGCCAGCAGTTACTATGGCGGGGCTAACTATGGCTACACCTTC.

The rearrangement joins TRBV6-6 to TRBJ2-1; 8 bases align to TRBD2. The CDR3 extends over 15 amino acids. With 0 bases clipped from V and 2 bases from J, the junction kept 0 bases outside the gene matches. The V gene's germline CDR1 is MNHNY and CDR2 SVGAGI (reference sequence). The CDR3 loop reads CASSYSAGAYNEQFF. The CDR3 nucleotides read TGTGCCAGCAGTTACTCAGCGGGGGCCTACAATGAGCAGTTCTTC.

The V gene is TRBV28, the J gene TRBJ1-1; possibly TRBD1 for D (5 bases). Germline CDR1 MDHEN, CDR2 SYDVKM. The CDR3 is made up of 14 amino acids. Trimming removed 6 bases at V and 4 bases at J, with 15 bases between. Written as DNA, the CDR3 is TGTGCCAGCAGCCCGACACCGAGGGGCACTGAAGCTTTCTTT. Its translation: CASSPTPRGTEAFF.

The genes are TRBV10-2 and TRBJ2-4; 7 positions agree with TRBD1. Per germline, CDR1 WSHSY and CDR2 SAAADI. Trimming at V came to 2 bases and at J to 14 bases, leaving 6 bases not matched to a gene. The CDR3 loop spans 12 amino acids. The CDR3 protein is CASSEPKGTEYF. CDR3 bases: TGCGCCAGCAGTGAGCCTAAAGGGACAGAGTACTTC.